Listed below are T cell receptor beta chains from one sample, sequenced in a study of identifying expanded T cells in peripheral blood. Sequencing was performed with immunoSEQ multiplex PCR; in TCRdb, only in-frame clones are kept and a portion is missing. The table records over 90,000 clones, roughly 88% of them present only once. The sequenced material came from blood. These TCRs come from a person aged 18 to 75 in good health. The CDR3 runs from the conserved cysteine through the conserved F or W. Clone size appears in some rows only: once, few, many, or a class for an expanded clone.

TRBJ2-2,.,TRBV29-1,12,CSVRGGPGELFF
TRBJ1-2,.,TRBV30,12,CAWSVKGYGYTF
TRBJ1-1,.,TRBV19,17,CASSSRDRVSASTEAFF
TRBJ1-2,.,TRBV18,18,CASSPLADAAQEQGGYTF
TRBJ1-5,.,TRBV7-2,16,CASSLAPDRGPQPQHF
TRBJ2-7,.,TRBV6-6,11,CASSHSYEQYF
TRBJ2-3,.,TRBV30,15,CAWSVLAGGWDTQYF
TRBJ2-7,.,TRBV7-2,15,CASSVLAGGPYEQYF
TRBJ1-2,.,TRBV19,15,CASSFTGTEAYGYTF
TRBJ2-6,.,TRBV29-1,12,CSVRSGANVLTF
TRBJ2-7,.,TRBV5-1,13,CASSTDRGLEQYF
TRBJ2-6,.,TRBV19,16,CASSMLGDSGANVLTF
TRBJ1-2,.,TRBV19,13,CASSILAVNGYTF
TRBJ1-2,.,TRBV6-5,15,CASTRAGQGGYGYTF
TRBJ2-5,.,TRBV5-1,14,CASSLLGIGETQYF
TRBJ2-3,.,TRBV6-6,15,CASRFGQGAWDTQYF
TRBJ1-2,.,TRBV5-1,13,CARGNVLNYGYTF
TRBJ2-1,.,TRBV4-3,13,CASSHSGGNEQFF
TRBJ2-2,once,TRBV5-1,16,CASSLGTGATAGELFF
TRBJ1-4,once,TRBV5-1,15,CASSLVGRWGEKLFF
TRBJ1-2,.,TRBV5-1,11,CATGTGYGYTF
TRBJ1-1,.,TRBV6-1,14,CASSALEGHTEAFF
TRBJ2-2,.,TRBV12-2,20,CASRLARDDAGGHYTGELFF
TRBJ1-2,once,TRBV7-8,14,CASSLLIQNYGYTF
TRBJ2-7,.,TRBV7-9,19,CASSRTLGIGILGPYEQYF
TRBJ1-5,once,TRBV19,16,CASSTATYLSNQPQHF
TRBJ1-1,.,TRBV4-3,16,CASSQDRERVGTEAFF
TRBJ1-1,once,TRBV9,13,CASSPGTSTEAFF
TRBJ2-7,.,TRBV20-1,11,CSAANRDVQYF
TRBJ1-2,once,TRBV9,12,CASWDSGYGYTF
TRBJ2-1,.,TRBV7-2,14,CASSSTGTSSEQFF
TRBJ2-1,.,TRBV7-6,13,CASSLGVGNEQFF
TRBJ2-1,.,TRBV6-1,12,CASRRPGREQFF
TRBJ1-1,.,TRBV11-3,15,CASSFPGQGSAEAFF
TRBJ2-2,.,TRBV19,14,CASSIDRRAGELFF
TRBJ2-3,.,TRBV29-1,13,CSVSTGFPDTQYF
TRBJ1-5,.,TRBV5-1,16,CASRTGTEYSNQPQHF
TRBJ1-2,.,TRBV27,15,CASSFWDRRDYGYTF
TRBJ2-7,.,TRBV27,14,CASSLSTAAPEQYF
TRBJ1-6,.,TRBV2,14,CASSEAGPNSPLHF
TRBJ2-5,.,TRBV25-1,15,CASTFLGTDKETQYF
TRBJ2-7,.,TRBV7-9,18,CASSWGLAGPTSSYEQYF
TRBJ2-3,.,TRBV18,15,CASSPRTGVVHTQYF
TRBJ2-3,.,TRBV5-1,15,CASSFDRISTDTQYF
TRBJ1-3,.,TRBV5-4,13,CASSVLSGNTIYF
TRBJ1-1,.,TRBV19,12,CASSIGSVEAFF
TRBJ1-2,.,TRBV18,11,CASSTGDGYTF
TRBJ1-1,.,TRBV25-1,13,CASSATVNTEAFF
TRBJ1-2,.,TRBV29-1,13,CSVARGTNYGYTF
TRBJ1-1,once,TRBV23-1,12,CASLFYRIEAFF
TRBJ1-2,.,TRBV19,14,CASSIDPDDYGYTF
TRBJ1-1,.,TRBV28,15,CASSSGGPSVTEAFF
TRBJ2-5,.,TRBV27,14,CASSLSPQEETQYF
TRBJ1-4,.,TRBV7-3,13,CASSDGAREKLFF
TRBJ2-5,.,TRBV5-1,13,CASSLGLKETQYF